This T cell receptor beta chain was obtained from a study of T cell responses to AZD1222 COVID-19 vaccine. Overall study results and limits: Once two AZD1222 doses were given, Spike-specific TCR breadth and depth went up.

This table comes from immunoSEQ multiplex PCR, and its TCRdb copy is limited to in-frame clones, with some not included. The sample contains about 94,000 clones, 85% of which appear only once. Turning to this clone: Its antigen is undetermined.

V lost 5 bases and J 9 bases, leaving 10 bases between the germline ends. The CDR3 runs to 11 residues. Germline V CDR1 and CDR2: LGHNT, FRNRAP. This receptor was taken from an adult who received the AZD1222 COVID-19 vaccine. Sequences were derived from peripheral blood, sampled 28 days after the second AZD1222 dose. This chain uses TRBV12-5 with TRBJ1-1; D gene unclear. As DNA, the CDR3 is TGTGCTAGTGGTCCCTACGTACAAGCTTTCTTT. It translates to CASGPYVQAFF.